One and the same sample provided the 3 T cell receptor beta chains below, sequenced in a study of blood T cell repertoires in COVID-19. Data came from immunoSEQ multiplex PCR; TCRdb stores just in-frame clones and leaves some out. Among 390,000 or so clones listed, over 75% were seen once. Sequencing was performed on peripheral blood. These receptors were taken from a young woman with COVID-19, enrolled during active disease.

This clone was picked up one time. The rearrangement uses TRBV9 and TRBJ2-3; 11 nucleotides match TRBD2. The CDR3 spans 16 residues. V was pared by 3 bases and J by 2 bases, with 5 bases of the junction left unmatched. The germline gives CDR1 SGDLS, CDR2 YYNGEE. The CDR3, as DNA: TGTGCCAGCAGCGCGGGGGGACTAGCGGTCACAGATACGCAGTATTTT. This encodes CASSAGGLAVTDTQYF.

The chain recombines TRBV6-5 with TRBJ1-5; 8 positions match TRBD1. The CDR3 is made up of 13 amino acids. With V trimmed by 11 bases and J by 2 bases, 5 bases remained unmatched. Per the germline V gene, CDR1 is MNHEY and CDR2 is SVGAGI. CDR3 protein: CAGGQGGNQPQHF. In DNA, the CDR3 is TGTGCCGGAGGACAGGGAGGCAATCAGCCCCAGCATTTT.

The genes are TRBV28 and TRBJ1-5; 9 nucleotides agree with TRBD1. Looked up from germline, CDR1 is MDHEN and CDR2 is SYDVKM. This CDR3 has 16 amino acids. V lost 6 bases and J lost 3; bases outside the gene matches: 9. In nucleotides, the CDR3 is TGTGCCAGCAGGCCCCCGGGACAGGGACACAATCAGCCCCAGCATTTT. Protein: CASRPPGQGHNQPQHF.